The T cell receptor beta chain described here comes from a study of Ad26.COV2.S vaccination and SARS-CoV-2 variants. For the study at large: Ad26.COV2.S was injected intramuscularly once or twice, 56 days apart. Study-level points and caveats: Vaccine and placebo recipients had comparable breadth of non-spike TCRs. Vaccinees showed greater spike-specific TCR breadth than placebo recipients.

This CDR3 is built from 12 residues. CDR1 GTSNPN and CDR2 SVGIG come from the germline V gene (reference sequence). Deletions cut 3 bases from V and 4 bases from J, with 9 bases between. Generated by immunoSEQ multiplex PCR, the TCRdb table keeps only in-frame clones and is missing some. The repertoire holds fewer than 900,000 clones, roughly nine tenths seen once, with roughly 1.5% in the top ten. The treatment is: roughly 19 received Ad26.COV2.S at low or high dose, single or two shots; several received placebo; per-sample allocation not given. Samples came from day 63 after the first vaccine or placebo injection. Spike of the Wuhan-strain SARS-CoV-2 was expressed by an Ad26 vector, which formed the vaccine. This clone has just a few counts. The antigen is not known.

The chain combines TRBV30 with TRBJ1-2; unclear D gene. This sequence was found in a person between 18 and 60 years old who received the Ad26.COV2.S COVID-19 vaccine or a placebo. The input for sequencing was peripheral blood, taken in a trial of Ad26.COV2.S vaccine versus placebo. Written as DNA, the CDR3 is TGTGCCTGGAGATCACAATTCTATGGCTACACCTTC. The encoded protein is CAWRSQFYGYTF.